This is a list of T cell receptor beta chains from one sample in a study of vaccination and CD4 T cells after COVID-19. These receptors' antigens are unknown. TCRdb reprocessed the PCR reads via MiXCR and lists one record per CDR3 protein. The data show 10,000 or so distinct CDR3 sequences, with around three quarters seen just once and 15% to 20% held by the top ten. Sample: CD4+ T cells from blood, cultured in vitro. These receptors came from a human donor who had recovered from COVID-19. The CDR3 runs from the conserved cysteine through the conserved F or W. D genes are given only for firm matches. Clone sizes are given selectively: once, few, many, or a class where the clone is expanded.

TRBV15,TRBJ2-1,-,TRBD2,TGTGCCACCAGCAGAGACCCGGGGGGCAATGAGCAGTTCTTC,CATSRDPGGNEQFF
TRBV15,TRBJ2-6,-,-,TGTGCCACCAGGCCCATCGGGACCTCTGGGGCCAACGTCCTGACTTTC,CATRPIGTSGANVLTF
TRBV20-1,TRBJ2-2,-,TRBD2,TGCAGTGCTAGAGATGGGAGCGGGAGGGACACCGGGGAGCTGTTTTTT,CSARDGSGRDTGELFF
TRBV12-3/TRBV12-4,TRBJ1-5,-,-,TGTGCCAGCAGTTTCGCTAGGCAGGGCAATCAGCCCCAGCATTTT,CASSFARQGNQPQHF
TRBV12-3/TRBV12-4,TRBJ1-2,-,-,TGTGCCAGCAGTTTGATACGCTATAACTATGGCTACACCTTC,CASSLIRYNYGYTF
TRBV12-3/TRBV12-4,TRBJ1-5,-,-,TGTGCCAGCAGTTTCCCAGGCAATCAGCCCCAGCATTTT,CASSFPGNQPQHF
TRBV20-1,TRBJ1-1,-,-,TGCAGTGCTAGAGGCAGGGGCAGGGCTGAAGCTTTCTTT,CSARGRGRAEAFF
TRBV6-1,TRBJ1-2,-,-,TGTGCCAGCAGGAGCGAATCTACAGGGTTAAACTATGGCTACACCTTC,CASRSESTGLNYGYTF
TRBV6-1,TRBJ1-4,few,TRBD1,TGTGCCAGCAGCCGGGACAGAGGAAGACTGTTTTTT,CASSRDRGRLFF
TRBV19,TRBJ2-2,-,-,TGTGCCAGTAGTATCTCGCTTAGGGCCACCGGGGAGCTGTTTTTT,CASSISLRATGELFF
TRBV28,TRBJ1-5,-,-,TGTGCCAGCAGTTTCAAGATGGGGGCTAGCAATCAGCCCCAGCATTTT,CASSFKMGASNQPQHF
TRBV19,TRBJ2-6,-,-,TGTGCCAGTAGTTCCTTCCATCCGGCCGGGGCCAACGTCCTGACTTTC,CASSSFHPAGANVLTF
TRBV7-2,TRBJ2-3,-,TRBD1,TGTGCCAGCAGCCGGGACAGGTGGGGAACAGATACGCAGTATTTT,CASSRDRWGTDTQYF
TRBV15,TRBJ2-3,-,-,TGTGCCACCACTACCGACAGCCGTCGTACAGATACGCAGTATTTT,CATTTDSRRTDTQYF
TRBV24-1,TRBJ1-5,-,-,TGTGCCACCAGTGAAAATCGGGGGCCCCAGCATTTT,CATSENRGPQHF
TRBV19,TRBJ2-2,-,-,TGTGCCAGTAGTATTACTTCGGGGGCAGGGGAGCTGTTTTTT,CASSITSGAGELFF
TRBV6-1,TRBJ1-2,-,TRBD1,TGTGCCAGCAGCCCAGGGGGCGCCTATGGCTACACCTTC,CASSPGGAYGYTF
TRBV7-2,TRBJ1-2,-,-,TGTGCCACCAACGTAGACAGACAGAACTATGGCTACACCTTC,CATNVDRQNYGYTF
TRBV19,TRBJ1-1,-,-,TGTGCCAGTAGTATACACGGGCCGAACACTGAAGCTTTCTTT,CASSIHGPNTEAFF
TRBV7-3,TRBJ2-3,-,-,TGTGCCAGCAGCCCCCGTCGGGCGGCAGATACGCAGTATTTT,CASSPRRAADTQYF
TRBV5-1,TRBJ2-5,-,-,TGCGCCAGCAGCTGGCCCCAAACGAGGGAGACCCAGTACTTC,CASSWPQTRETQYF
TRBV6-5,TRBJ2-7,once,-,TGTGCCAGCAGTTACATGCACGAGCAGTACTTC,CASSYMHEQYF
TRBV19,TRBJ1-2,-,-,TGTGCCAGTAGTTTGGCCGCAAAGTTTCAGGGGCCGCAGGGCTACACCTTC,CASSLAAKFQGPQGYTF
TRBV27,TRBJ2-3,-,TRBD2,TGTGCCAGCAGCTGGGGGCGGCGGGAGGACACAGATACGCAGTATTTT,CASSWGRREDTDTQYF
TRBV7-2,TRBJ2-7,few,TRBD1,TGTGCCAGCAGCCAAGGCGGGGCAGGGGGCGACGAGCAGTACTTC,CASSQGGAGGDEQYF